The sequence of this T cell receptor (beta chain) was determined in a study of shared clonotypes between healthy human individuals. The assay was immunoSEQ multiplex PCR, and TCRdb's table has in-frame clones only and misses some. The sample yields 2 million to 2.5 million clones, more than 80% seen once. The CDR3 totals 15 residues. Germline V gene lookup returns CDR1 MNHEY and CDR2 SVGAGI. Trimming left V 0 bases short and J 0 bases short, with 9 bases between. On this clone itself: The antigen is undetermined.

Study-wide results and caveats: Non-shared clonotypes had lower generation probabilities than those shared by all four donors.

The rearrangement joins TRBV6-5 to TRBJ2-7, with TRBD2 as a possible D gene (6 bases). This receptor was identified in a man aged 18 to 30 in good health. Some clones in this sample may be carry-over from other donors' samples. Sequencing used naive CD4+ T cells from PBMCs. As to subset: CD45RA+ positively selected. CDR3 loop: CASSYSGTHSYEQYF. CDR3 nucleotide sequence: TGTGCCAGCAGTTACTCCGGGACTCACTCCTACGAGCAGTACTTC.